What follows is one T cell receptor beta chain and its context. Its matching antigen is unknown. Treatment denoted: about 20 received Ad26.COV2.S at low or high dose, single or two shots; about five received placebo; per-sample allocation not given. The samples date from day 63 after the first vaccine or placebo injection. These data originate in a study of Ad26.COV2.S vaccination and SARS-CoV-2 variants. The germline V gene encodes CDR1 LNHNV and CDR2 YYDKDF (reference sequence). The V gene end was trimmed by 0 bases and the J gene end by 3 bases; junction bases not matched to a gene: 1. The CDR3 runs 14 residues. Regarding the study as a whole: Substantial response breadth was reportedly seen for spike-specific CD8+ and CD4+ T cells after vaccination. Breadth of non-spike TCRs did not differ between vaccinees and placebo recipients.

Generated by immunoSEQ multiplex PCR, the TCRdb table keeps only in-frame clones and is missing some. The sample has around 300,000 clones, roughly 91% seen once; the top ten hold around 5%. The chain carries TRBV15 and TRBJ2-5, with 7 positions matching TRBD1. This sample comprised peripheral blood, obtained in a trial of Ad26.COV2.S vaccine versus placebo. The source of this sequence is a person between 18 and 65 years old who received the Ad26.COV2.S COVID-19 vaccine or a placebo. The CDR3 region is CATSRDGTEETQYF. Here the CDR3 DNA reads TGTGCCACCAGCAGAGATGGGACAGAAGAGACCCAGTACTTC.